This note documents a single T cell receptor beta chain sequence. Its target antigen remains unknown. No qualities accompany the bases; no much larger clone lies one base away. The sample comes from a study of radiotherapy plus CTLA-4 blockade in lung cancer (dated by TCRdb to between 2018 and 2020). Study-level background: Among enrolled patients, about 19% had an objective response and 31% reached disease control. Results and caveats for the whole study, not just this receptor: After treatment with radiotherapy and ipilimumab, TCR clones that originated in tumors expanded in peripheral blood. Increased serum interferon-beta after radiation, together with early dynamic changes in blood T cell clones, were reported to be the strongest predictors of response.

Library preparation used the immunoSEQ multiplex PCR assay. TCRdb holds this immuneACCESS table with in-frame rearrangements only. Some clones are missing; in checked studies, unresolved V genes explain under half, and the rest has no known cause. Recorded for this sample are approximately 81,000 clones; around 76% of them occurred a single time. The top ten clonotypes cover 3.5% to 4.5% of the sample. Focal radiation therapy combined with CTLA-4 blockade (ipilimumab) was tested in patients with chemo-refractory metastatic non-small-cell lung cancer. This clonotype was obtained from a human donor with non-small cell lung cancer who had a partial response to radiotherapy plus ipilimumab. Some clones in this sample may be carry-over from other donors' samples. The sample consisted of peripheral blood, taken from a patient treated with radiotherapy plus ipilimumab.

The sequence in DNA is TGTGCCTGGAGTGCGGGAGGAGGTTATCAGCCCCAGCATTTT. The translation is CAWSAGGGYQPQHF. Recombination joined TRBV30 with TRBJ1-5; confidence is insufficient to name the D gene. In the germline V gene (reference sequence), CDR1 corresponds to GTSNPN and CDR2 to SVGIG. From the cysteine through the phenylalanine, the CDR3 covers 14 amino acids. Only the CDR3 DNA stays, 42 bases, in frame from base 1. Trimming takes 1 base from V and 5 bases from J, and the germline ends sit 12 bases apart.